Each of the 15 T cell receptor beta chains below was sequenced from the same sample in a study of blood T cells in healthy people across ages. For the second PCR, which ran for about 7 to 12 cycles, a sample-barcoded 5' primer and a J-beta primer mix were used. MiXCR, run by TCRdb on the 5' RACE reads, gives a single entry per CDR3 protein. The repertoire consists of hundreds of thousands of distinct CDR3 sequences, with around 45% occurring once and the leading ten covering about 21%. Sequencing used blood. The receptors were gathered from a man aged 55 to 70 in good health.

Here the CDR3 reads CASSEGGKNTEAFF. The DNA for the CDR3 is TGTGCCAGCAGTGAAGGGGGTAAGAACACTGAAGCTTTCTTT. The V call is TRBV25-1, the J call TRBJ1-1, with D tentatively TRBD1 (5 bases). Germline values: CDR1 MGHDK, CDR2 SYGVNS. The CDR3 sequence is 14 residues long. Trimming pared 2 bases from V and 1 base from J, leaving 8 bases between. Combining the CDR3 with reference TRBV25-1 and TRBJ1-1 gives the whole variable domain EADIYQTPRYLVIGTGKKITLECSQTMGHDKMYWYQQDPGMELHLIHYSYGVNSTEKGDLSSESTVSRIRTEHFPLTLESARPSHTSQYLCASSEGGKNTEAFFGQGTRLTVV.

In its sample, this clonotype was seen a few times. The chain employs TRBV4-1 and TRBJ2-4, with 11 bases that match TRBD1. CDR1 is MGHRA and CDR2 is YSYEKL in the germline V gene. V lost 4 bases, J lost 7 bases, and 6 bases stayed unmatched. This CDR3 has 15 residues. CDR3 loop: CASSPGQGAGNIQYF. The CDR3 nucleotides read TGCGCCAGCAGCCCCGGACAGGGGGCGGGTAACATTCAGTACTTC.

The gene calls are TRBV7-9 and TRBJ1-1; 8 bases align to TRBD1. Germline V gene sequence: CDR1 SEHNR, CDR2 FQNEAQ (reference sequence). With 8 bases clipped from V and 0 bases from J, the junction kept 5 bases outside the gene matches. CDR3 length equals 14 residues. The CDR3 sequence: CASGAGGMNTEAFF. CDR3 DNA sequence: TGTGCCAGCGGCGCAGGGGGCATGAACACTGAAGCTTTCTTT. The full variable domain, in which reference TRBV7-9 and TRBJ1-1 provide the parts outside the CDR3, is DTGVSQNPRHKITKRGQNVTFRCDPISEHNRLYWYRQTLGQGPEFLTYFQNEAQLEKSRLLSDRFSAERPKGSFSTLEIQRTEQGDSAMYLCASGAGGMNTEAFFGQGTRLTVV.

The chain combines TRBV6-5 with TRBJ2-5, with 7 nucleotides matching TRBD2. Near its end, the DNA agrees better with TRBJ2-7, so the J call may be wrong. Germline loops: CDR1 MNHEY, CDR2 SVGAGI. CDR3 size: 14 residues. The CDR3 coding sequence is TGTGCCAGCAGTCCTAGCGGAAACGCCTACGAGCAGTACTTC. As protein: CASSPSGNAYEQYF.

This clonotype has more than one count but fewer than ten. This sequence joins TRBV9 and TRBJ2-1; possibly TRBD1 for D (7 bases). CDR1 and CDR2 (germline): SGDLS, YYNGEE. V lost 2 bases to trimming and J lost 8 bases, with 14 bases between them. The CDR3 has 14 amino acids. The CDR3 reads CASSVGGQSDEQFF. CDR3 DNA: TGTGCCAGCAGCGTCGGGGGACAGTCCGATGAGCAGTTCTTC.

Turning to this clonotype: One end of the junction varies from germline; a read error may be responsible. This chain links TRBV29-1 with TRBJ2-1; D ambiguous. The CDR3 runs to 15 residues. Per germline, CDR1 SQVTM and CDR2 ANQGSEA. The CDR3 reads CSVDRWQNIGNERFF. CDR3 DNA: TGCAGCGTTGACAGGTGGCAGAACATAGGCAATGAGCGGTTCTTC.

The DNA of the CDR3 is TGTGCCAGTAGTATCGGACCCCCACAGCGTCAGCCCCAGCATTTT. Its translation: CASSIGPPQRQPQHF. The genes are TRBV19 and TRBJ1-5, with D unclear. The CDR3 has 15 residues. Trimming left V 3 bases short and J 6 bases short, with 15 bases between. Looked up from germline, CDR1 is LNHDA and CDR2 is SQIVND (reference sequence). Full variable domain (missing parts from reference TRBV19 and TRBJ1-5): DGGITQSPKYLFRKEGQNVTLSCEQNLNHDAMYWYRQDPGQGLRLIYYSQIVNDFQKGDIAEGYSVSREKKESFPLTVTSAQKNPTAFYLCASSIGPPQRQPQHFGDGTRLSIL.

There are a few counts of this clonotype. The chain joins TRBV7-2 to TRBJ1-4; the D gene is possibly TRBD1 (6 bases). The V gene's germline CDR1 is SGHTA and CDR2 FQGNSA. The V end was cut by 5 bases, the J end by 3 bases, with 13 bases between. CDR3 length: 15 amino acids. The CDR3, as DNA: TGTGCCAGCAGCCGCGACAGGACCCCTAATGAAAAACTGTTTTTT. This encodes CASSRDRTPNEKLFF.

The J gene is TRBJ2-3, the V gene TRBV5-1; a weak D match, TRBD1 (6 bases). V was clipped by 1 base and J by 0 bases, with 9 bases between them. Germline values: CDR1 SGHRS, CDR2 YFSETQ. This CDR3 has 15 residues. The CDR3 region has the DNA TGCGCCAGCAGCTTGATGGGGGCTAGCACAGATACGCAGTATTTT. Translated: CASSLMGASTDTQYF.

The chain is built from TRBV7-9 and TRBJ2-7, with a possible D match to TRBD1 (5 bases). The CDR3 covers 15 residues. The V end was cut by 6 bases, the J end by 0 bases, with 15 bases between. From germline, CDR1 is SEHNR and CDR2 FQNEAQ (reference sequence). The CDR3 protein is CASRRTGTDSYEQYF. CDR3 in DNA: TGTGCCAGCAGAAGAACAGGAACCGACTCCTACGAGCAGTACTTC.

This chain uses TRBV6-2 or TRBV6-3 with TRBJ2-5; 9 nucleotides agree with TRBD1. The end of the DNA aligns better with TRBJ2-7, so the J call may be wrong. The CDR3 runs to 16 residues. Per the germline V gene, CDR1 is MNHEY and CDR2 is SVGEGT. CDR3 coding DNA: TGTGCCAGCAGTTACCTGGACAGGGGTTATTTCTACGAGCAGTACTTC. It codes for CASSYLDRGYFYEQYF.

V and J are TRBV7-8 and TRBJ2-1, with D maybe TRBD1 (6 bases). V lost 5 bases and J 3 bases, leaving 20 bases between the germline ends. The CDR3 sequence is 17 residues long. Looked up from germline, CDR1 is SGHVS and CDR2 is FQNEAQ. In nucleotides, the CDR3 is TGTGCCAGCAGCCCGTTAGCCCAGGGGTTACGCTACAATGAGCAGTTCTTC. It is translated as CASSPLAQGLRYNEQFF.

This clonotype was counted a few times. J is TRBJ2-3 and V is TRBV7-9; D gene unclear. Trimming removed 5 bases at V and 2 bases at J, with 14 bases between. In germline, CDR1 is SEHNR, CDR2 FQNEAQ (reference sequence). CDR3 length: 15 residues. The CDR3 region is CASSQNPSSTDTQYF. DNA for the CDR3: TGTGCCAGCAGCCAAAACCCTAGTTCCACAGATACGCAGTATTTT.

This clonotype was seen a few times. The gene calls are TRBV27 and TRBJ2-7, with a possible D match to TRBD2 (5 bases). Looked up from germline, CDR1 is MNHEY and CDR2 is SMNVEV (reference sequence). V dropped 1 base and J dropped 3 bases, with 10 bases sitting between them. The CDR3 has 14 amino acids. The CDR3 region has the DNA TGTGCCAGCAGTTTATTTGCCGGGAACTACGAGCAGTACTTC. Amino acids: CASSLFAGNYEQYF.

This clonotype occurred a few times. The chain couples TRBV5-5 to TRBJ2-1; no reliable D call. The V end lost 0 bases, the J end lost 9 bases, and 10 bases lay between the germline ends. This CDR3 spans 13 amino acids. Per germline, CDR1 SGHKS and CDR2 YYEKEE (reference sequence). In DNA, the CDR3 is TGTGCCAGCAGCTTGGTGGTGCTTACTGAGCAGTTCTTC. The encoded protein is CASSLVVLTEQFF.